The T cell receptor beta chain under discussion was sequenced for a study of a mutant IDH1 vaccine in newly diagnosed glioma. At the level of the study: In weeks 1, 3, 5, 7, 11, 15, 19 and 23, patients were vaccinated. Therapy received beforehand was radiotherapy, temozolomide, or both, with most patients given both.

Notes on this clone: What it binds is unknown.

The time point: week 23, last vaccination. Every vaccine dose comprised 300 ug of mutant IDH1 20-mer peptide plus topical imiquimod. This table comes from immunoSEQ multiplex PCR, and its TCRdb copy is limited to in-frame clones, with some not included. Of tens of thousands of clones listed, 75% to 90% were seen once; the top ten hold around 0.73%. General study points: Vaccination elicited immune responses in approximately 93% of patients.

The sequence was obtained from a woman aged 45-59 years with glioma. The sequencing used PBMCs, collected from a glioma patient whose treatment included an IDH1 peptide vaccine.

The CDR3, as DNA: TGCGCCAGCAGTGAGCGCCTGGCGGCGGGGGATTCACCCCTCCACTTT. Translating it yields CASSERLAAGDSPLHF. J is TRBJ1-6 and V is TRBV10-2, with TRBD1 as a possible D gene (5 bases). Between the trimmed V and J ends, which lost 2 bases and 8 bases, there was a span of 16 bases. The CDR3 is made up of 16 amino acids. CDR1 and CDR2 from the germline V gene are WSHSY and SAAADI.